The 14 T cell receptor beta chains below were found in one sample sequenced in a study of blood T cell repertoires in COVID-19. The table came from immunoSEQ multiplex PCR; TCRdb's copy has only in-frame clones and leaves some out. The sample has 50,000 to 60,000 clones; roughly 80% are singletons. Sequenced: peripheral blood. Receptors originate from a human donor in a cohort sampled during active or convalescent COVID-19.

The chain is built from TRBV5-7 and TRBJ1-3; D is undetermined. TRBV5-7 is classed as an ORF, of uncertain function. The germline V and J ends were trimmed by 5 bases and 0 bases, with 18 bases remaining between them. The CDR3 covers 17 residues. CDR3 bases: TGTGCCAGCAGTTGCGTAGGCACAGTCTCCTCTGGAAACACCATATATTTT. The encoded protein is CASSCVGTVSSGNTIYF.

The rearrangement uses TRBV11-2 and TRBJ1-2; possible D gene TRBD1, 5 bases. The CDR3 spans 15 residues. Germline V gives CDR1 SGHAT, CDR2 FQNNGV. V lost 0 bases, J lost 0 bases, and 8 bases lay in between. CDR3 protein: CASSLDRGSNYGYTF. The CDR3 coding sequence is TGTGCCAGCAGCTTAGATCGGGGGTCTAACTATGGCTACACCTTC.

J is TRBJ2-3 and V is TRBV5-1, with TRBD2 identical over 12 bases. The germline V gene encodes CDR1 SGHRS and CDR2 YFSETQ. The CDR3 sequence is 16 residues long. Losses at the gene ends were 3 bases for V and 6 bases for J; bases not matched to a gene: 8. The chain's CDR3 is CASSSGLAGPPDTQYF. The CDR3 nucleotides are TGCGCCAGCAGCTCTGGACTAGCGGGGCCTCCCGATACGCAGTATTTT.

The chain is built from TRBV3-1 (or the pseudogene TRBV3-2) and TRBJ2-5, with 12 bases aligning to TRBD1. The CDR3 totals 13 residues. J was trimmed by 5 bases and V by 11 bases; bases with no gene match: 6. The germline gives CDR1 LGHDT, CDR2 YNNKEL (reference sequence). CDR3: CAGGTGGLETQYF. The CDR3 nucleotides read TGTGCCGGGGGGACAGGGGGCCTCGAGACCCAGTACTTC.

With regard to this clone: An end of the junction does not agree with germline; a read error may underlie this. The V and J genes are TRBV29-1 and TRBJ1-1; D remains ambiguous. This CDR3 spans 11 amino acids. The V gene's germline CDR1 is SQVTM and CDR2 ANQGSEA. This CDR3 reads CSYTVNSEAFF. The CDR3 nucleotides are TGCAGTTATACAGTGAACTCTGAAGCTTTCTTT. Using reference TRBV29-1 and TRBJ1-1 for the parts outside the CDR3, the full variable domain is SAVISQKPSRDICQRGTSLTIQCQVDSQVTMMFWYRQQPGQSLTLIATANQGSEATYESGFVIDKFPISRPNLTFSTLTVSNMSPEDSSIYLCSYTVNSEAFFGQGTRLTVV.

This clone appeared a few times. This CDR3 reads CASSLRAQGAEAFF. The CDR3 DNA reads as TGTGCCAGCAGTCTACGGGCCCAGGGGGCTGAAGCTTTCTTT. The chain recombines TRBV2 with TRBJ1-1, with 7 bases that match TRBD1. V gave up 5 bases and J gave up 6 bases; unmatched junction bases: 9. CDR1 and CDR2 (germline): SNHLY, FYNNEI. The CDR3 loop spans 14 amino acids.

This chain joins TRBV29-1 and TRBJ1-2; D is unresolved. The CDR3 contains 12 residues. V shed 6 bases and J shed 7 bases, with 15 bases lying between them. Germline V gene lookup returns CDR1 SQVTM and CDR2 ANQGSEA. The CDR3 loop reads CSVAPAGFGYTF. CDR3 DNA: TGCAGCGTGGCCCCGGCGGGTTTTGGCTACACCTTC.

CDR3 coding DNA: TGTGCCAGTAGTATAGTTGGGGCCGGCACCGGGGAGCTGTTTTTT. It yields the protein CASSIVGAGTGELFF. The rearrangement uses TRBV19 and TRBJ2-2, with D maybe TRBD1 (5 bases). Germline CDR1 and CDR2: LNHDA and SQIVND (reference sequence). The CDR3 is 15 residues long. Trimming removed 1 base from V and 4 bases from J, with 10 bases in between.

This clone was found once. The chain combines TRBV11-2 with TRBJ2-7; a weak D match, TRBD1 (6 bases). V was shortened by 5 bases and J by 5 bases, with 16 bases between the two germline ends. Germline CDR1 and CDR2: SGHAT and FQNNGV. This CDR3 spans 14 amino acids. The CDR3 DNA is TGTGCCAGCAGCAAAACAGGGAATCGACACGAGCAGTACTTC. Amino acid sequence: CASSKTGNRHEQYF. Using reference TRBV11-2 and TRBJ2-7 for the parts outside the CDR3, the full variable domain is EAGVAQSPRYKIIEKRQSVAFWCNPISGHATLYWYQQILGQGPKLLIQFQNNGVVDDSQLPKDRFSAERLKGVDSTLKIQPAKLEDSAVYLCASSKTGNRHEQYFGPGTRLTVT.

This chain joins TRBV3-1 (or the pseudogene TRBV3-2) and TRBJ2-5, with TRBD2 matching over 8 bases. The ends lost 2 bases at V and 5 bases at J; junction bases unmatched: 7. Germline-derived CDR1 and CDR2 are LGHDT and YNNKEL (reference sequence). This CDR3 spans 15 amino acids. The CDR3 spells CASSQNGGAGETQYF. CDR3 DNA: TGTGCCAGCAGCCAAAACGGGGGGGCCGGTGAGACCCAGTACTTC.

This clone was picked up one time. The chain carries TRBV6-5 and TRBJ1-2; 7 nucleotides match TRBD1. The CDR3 covers 15 residues. Germline CDR1 and CDR2: MNHEY and SVGAGI. The V segment lost 1 base and the J segment 4 bases; nucleotides outside the gene matches: 6. DNA for the CDR3: TGTGCCAGCAGTTACTATAGGGGGCTACTCTATGGCTACACCTTC. As protein: CASSYYRGLLYGYTF.

The V call is TRBV27, the J call TRBJ2-3; D is possibly TRBD1 (6 bases). Trimming pared 0 bases from V and 3 bases from J, leaving 10 bases between. The CDR3 is 15 residues long. Germline V gene lookup returns CDR1 MNHEY and CDR2 SMNVEV (reference sequence). CDR3 coding DNA: TGTGCCAGCAGTTTATCGGGGGCGCGTACAGATACGCAGTATTTT. Residues: CASSLSGARTDTQYF.

V and J are TRBV6-5 and TRBJ1-1; tentatively, D is TRBD1 (5 bases). Germline CDR1 reads MNHEY; CDR2 reads SVGAGI. The CDR3 extends over 14 amino acids. Between the trimmed V and J ends, which lost 2 bases and 4 bases, there was a span of 11 bases. In DNA, the CDR3 is TGTGCCAGCAGTTACATAGGGGTGGGCACTGAAGCTTTCTTT. Its protein is CASSYIGVGTEAFF.

This clone was observed once. The rearrangement uses TRBV6-5 and TRBJ2-3; the match to TRBD1 covers 8 bases. V trimming: 5 bases; J trimming: 0 bases; junction bases outside the gene matches: 4. The CDR3 covers 15 residues. Looked up from germline, CDR1 is MNHEY and CDR2 is SVGAGI. CDR3 sequence: CASSPGTGSTDTQYF. The DNA for the CDR3 is TGTGCCAGCAGTCCCGGGACAGGAAGCACAGATACGCAGTATTTT.